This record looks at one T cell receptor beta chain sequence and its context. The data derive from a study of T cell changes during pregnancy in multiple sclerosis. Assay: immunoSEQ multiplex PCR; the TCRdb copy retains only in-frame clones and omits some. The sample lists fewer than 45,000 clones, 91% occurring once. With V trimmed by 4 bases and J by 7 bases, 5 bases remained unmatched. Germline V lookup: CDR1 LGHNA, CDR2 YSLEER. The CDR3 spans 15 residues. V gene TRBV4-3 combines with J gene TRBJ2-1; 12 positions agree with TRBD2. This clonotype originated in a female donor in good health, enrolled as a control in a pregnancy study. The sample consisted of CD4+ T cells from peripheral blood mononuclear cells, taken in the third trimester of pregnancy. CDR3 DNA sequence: TGCGCCAGCAGCCTCGGACTAGCGGGATTGAATGAGCAGTTCTTC. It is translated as CASSLGLAGLNEQFF.